These 9 T cell receptor beta chains were sequenced from one sample in a study of Ad26.COV2.S vaccination and SARS-CoV-2 variants. Method: immunoSEQ multiplex PCR; TCRdb's copy keeps in-frame clones and lacks some. The repertoire has more than 300,000 clones, roughly 91% of them found once; the top ten carry approximately 5%. Treatment specified: some 19 received Ad26.COV2.S at low or high dose, single or two shots; roughly five received placebo; per-sample allocation not given. Collection of the samples took place on day 63 after the first injection of vaccine or placebo. Sequences were derived from peripheral blood, sampled in a trial of Ad26.COV2.S vaccine versus placebo. These receptors were taken from a person between 18 and 65 years old who received the Ad26.COV2.S COVID-19 vaccine or a placebo.

The chain links TRBV5-1 to TRBJ1-2; a possible D gene is TRBD1 (6 bases). The CDR3 is made up of 16 amino acids. In germline, CDR1 is SGHRS, CDR2 YFSETQ. V lost 2 bases and J lost 5, with 19 bases in between. The CDR3 region is CASSLAQDRTLYGYTF. The CDR3 region has the DNA TGCGCCAGCAGCTTAGCCCAGGACAGAACCCTATATGGCTACACCTTC.

There are many counts of this clone. The genes are TRBV4-1 and TRBJ1-1; 10 bases match TRBD1. Looked up from germline, CDR1 is MGHRA and CDR2 is YSYEKL. This CDR3 has 13 residues. With V trimmed by 3 bases and J by 6 bases, 1 base remained unmatched. The CDR3 nucleotides are TGCGCCAGCAGCCAGGACAGGGGGGCTGAAGCTTTCTTT. This sequence encodes CASSQDRGAEAFF.

The chain uses TRBV6-5 and TRBJ2-3; weak D call: TRBD2 (6 bases). The CDR3 runs to 15 residues. Germline lookup yields CDR1 MNHEY and CDR2 SVGAGI. V was cut by 6 bases and J by 0 bases, with 13 bases left in between. For the CDR3, the DNA is TGTGCCAGCAGCCCGGACTATCGAAGCACAGATACGCAGTATTTT. It is translated as CASSPDYRSTDTQYF.

The chain has TRBV19 and TRBJ1-4; TRBD1 matches at 7 bases. Trimming removed 4 bases from V and 5 bases from J; junction bases left unmatched: 7. CDR1 is LNHDA and CDR2 is SQIVND in the germline V gene (reference sequence). The CDR3 has 15 amino acids. The CDR3 protein is CASSRWTGENEKLFF. CDR3 sequence (DNA): TGTGCCAGTAGTAGGTGGACAGGAGAGAATGAAAAACTGTTTTTT. The full variable domain, its missing parts supplied by reference TRBV19 and TRBJ1-4, is DGGITQSPKYLFRKEGQNVTLSCEQNLNHDAMYWYRQDPGQGLRLIYYSQIVNDFQKGDIAEGYSVSREKKESFPLTVTSAQKNPTAFYLCASSRWTGENEKLFFGSGTQLSVL.

This clone has a single count. Other DNA sequences in this specimen translate into the identical CDR3. This chain uses TRBV3-1 (or the pseudogene TRBV3-2) with TRBJ2-5; unclear D gene. The V end was cut by 3 bases, the J end by 1 base, with 3 bases between. The CDR3 consists of 12 residues. Germline V lookup: CDR1 LGHDT, CDR2 YNNKEL (reference sequence). CDR3 DNA: TGTGCCAGCAGCCAGGGCCAAGAGACCCAGTACTTC. Translating gives CASSQGQETQYF.

The rearrangement links TRBV3-1 (or the pseudogene TRBV3-2) to TRBJ1-6; 7 bases are a match to TRBD1. CDR3 length equals 14 residues. V shed 2 bases, J shed 7 bases, and the junction held 2 bases outside the gene matches. Germline V gene data show CDR1 as LGHDT and CDR2 as YNNKEL (reference sequence). In DNA, the CDR3 is TGTGCCAGCAGCCAATTCAGGGGGAATTCACCCCTCCACTTT. It specifies CASSQFRGNSPLHF.

V gene TRBV5-5 combines with J gene TRBJ2-3, with TRBD1 matching over 8 bases. The CDR3 runs 14 residues. The J segment lost 0 bases and the V segment lost 7 bases, leaving 4 bases of the junction unmatched. CDR1 is SGHKS and CDR2 is YYEKEE in the germline V gene (reference sequence). The CDR3 reads CASSQGASTDTQYF. DNA for the CDR3: TGTGCCAGCTCTCAGGGGGCTAGCACAGATACGCAGTATTTT.

This clone was counted a few times. The chain couples TRBV7-2 to TRBJ2-3; D perhaps matches TRBD2 (5 bases). Germline CDR1 is SGHTA and CDR2 is FQGNSA. Trimming took 2 bases from V and 6 from J, leaving 15 bases between them. The CDR3 has 15 residues. CDR3 sequence: CASSLLRVFQDTQYF. DNA for the CDR3: TGTGCCAGCAGCTTATTGCGGGTCTTCCAGGATACGCAGTATTTT.

The chain employs TRBV19 and TRBJ2-1; 7 bases align to TRBD2. CDR3 length: 17 residues. V dropped 4 bases and J dropped 4; count of bases not matched to a gene: 13. Germline CDR1 is LNHDA and CDR2 is SQIVND (reference sequence). CDR3 protein: CASSTRTSGYTYNEQFF. CDR3 nucleotides: TGTGCCAGTAGTACTAGGACTAGTGGGTATACGTACAATGAGCAGTTCTTC.